Listed below are T cell receptor beta chains from one sample, sequenced in a study of CD8 T cells in Susac syndrome. Each CDR3 protein gets one entry after TCRdb re-called the immunoSEQ multiplex PCR reads with MiXCR. Of more than 150,000 distinct CDR3 sequences detected, approximately 94% appear once; the ten largest clones hold roughly 0.19%. Sequencing was done on a sample of CD8+ T cells from PBMCs. All receptors come from a human donor with multiple sclerosis. Both conserved end residues are part of each CDR3. The D gene is left open where the match is weak. Clone size is stated in some rows and not others, as once, few, many or a class when expanded.

CDR3nt,CDR3aa,abundance,d_gene,j_gene,v_gene
TGTGCCAGCAGAGGTCCGGGCACAGATACGCAGTATTTT,CASRGPGTDTQYF,.,.,TRBJ2-3,TRBV27
TGTGCCAGCAGCTTATTGGGACAGGGGGCACCCTACGAGCAGTACTTC,CASSLLGQGAPYEQYF,.,TRBD1,TRBJ2-7,TRBV11-2
TGCAGTGCTAGGTCGCTCGGAGGGACGATCTACGAGCAGTACTTC,CSARSLGGTIYEQYF,.,.,TRBJ2-7,TRBV20-1
TGTGCCAGCAGTTTCCGAACAGATAGCAATCAGCCCCAGCATTTT,CASSFRTDSNQPQHF,.,.,TRBJ1-5,TRBV12-3/TRBV12-4
TGTGCCAGCAGCTTCGCCCGACAGGGTGTCGGGGAGCTGTTTTTT,CASSFARQGVGELFF,once,TRBD1,TRBJ2-2,TRBV7-8
TGTGCCAGCAGCTCCCCCGATACAGTTCAAGAGACCCAGTACTTC,CASSSPDTVQETQYF,.,.,TRBJ2-5,TRBV5-4
TGTGCCACCAGCAGCGCCGACGGGGGCGACTACGAGCAGTACTTC,CATSSADGGDYEQYF,.,.,TRBJ2-7,TRBV15
TGTGCCACCAGCAGAGATCGTTCGAAAGCGGCCGTTACAGATACGCAGTATTTT,CATSRDRSKAAVTDTQYF,.,.,TRBJ2-3,TRBV15
TGCAGCGTTGAAGCTCTGACCAAGCCTTACGAGCAGTACTTC,CSVEALTKPYEQYF,few,.,TRBJ2-7,TRBV29-1
TGTGCCAGCAGTCCGATAAGGACCCACACCGGGGAGCTGTTTTTT,CASSPIRTHTGELFF,.,.,TRBJ2-2,TRBV7-9
TGCAGCGTCGATTGGACAGGAGAAAACTATGGCTACACCTTC,CSVDWTGENYGYTF,.,TRBD1,TRBJ1-2,TRBV29-1
TGTGCCAGCAGCTTAGTACCCGACCCTAGCACAGATACGCAGTATTTT,CASSLVPDPSTDTQYF,.,.,TRBJ2-3,TRBV11-2
TGTGCCAGCAGTTTAAGGGTAGACAGGGGTTCTGTCCTGTACTTC,CASSLRVDRGSVLYF,.,TRBD1,TRBJ2-7,TRBV28
TGTGCCAGCAGCGCGCCGGGACTAGCGGGGCGTCTGACTAATGAGCAGTTCTTC,CASSAPGLAGRLTNEQFF,.,TRBD2,TRBJ2-1,TRBV9
TGTGCCATCAGTGAGGTAACGGCCGGCTCCTACGAGCAGTACTTC,CAISEVTAGSYEQYF,.,.,TRBJ2-7,TRBV10-3
TGTGCCAGCAGCCTTTTTGGACCGTCCTCTGGGGCCAACGTCCTGACTTTC,CASSLFGPSSGANVLTF,.,.,TRBJ2-6,TRBV4-2
TGTGCCAGCAGCGTCCCGGGGGCGGGGACGAACACCGGGGAGCTGTTTTTT,CASSVPGAGTNTGELFF,.,.,TRBJ2-2,TRBV9
TGTGCCAGCAGGGGGGGGCGAGGGGAGCAGTTCTTC,CASRGGRGEQFF,.,.,TRBJ2-1,TRBV2
TGTGCTAGCAGCCCGGGACTAGCGGGGGTCCTATACAATGAGCAGTTCTTC,CASSPGLAGVLYNEQFF,.,TRBD2,TRBJ2-1,TRBV7-7
TGTGCCAGCAGCGTAGACGTCCCACGGGATACGCAGTATTTT,CASSVDVPRDTQYF,.,.,TRBJ2-3,TRBV9
TGCGCCAGCAGCCCGCAAGGGACAGCGTTCTCCTACGAGCAGTACTTC,CASSPQGTAFSYEQYF,.,TRBD1,TRBJ2-7,TRBV4-1
TGCAGTGCTAGTAAGCGGGGGCCTAATGAGCAGTTCTTC,CSASKRGPNEQFF,.,TRBD2,TRBJ2-1,TRBV20-1
TGTGCCACCAGTAGACTCGGGGCCACCGAACAGTATTTT,CATSRLGATEQYF,.,.,TRBJ2-3,TRBV15
TGTGCCAGCAGCGCCCTGCTACAGGGGGCGAACACCGGGGAGCTGTTTTTT,CASSALLQGANTGELFF,.,TRBD1,TRBJ2-2,TRBV9
TGTGCCAGTAGTATAGCCGGGGGCCATACCTACGAGCAGTACTTC,CASSIAGGHTYEQYF,.,.,TRBJ2-7,TRBV19
TGTGCCAGCAGTGTGGGGACAGGGGACTACAATGAGCAGTTCTTC,CASSVGTGDYNEQFF,.,TRBD1,TRBJ2-1,TRBV7-2
TGTGCCAGCAGCTTAGTTGGTCAAGCCGCCGGCACTGAAGCTTTCTTT,CASSLVGQAAGTEAFF,.,.,TRBJ1-1,TRBV7-9
TGTGCCAGCAGCCACGCAGGGTCTTCCTACGAGCAGTACTTC,CASSHAGSSYEQYF,.,.,TRBJ2-7,TRBV12-3/TRBV12-4
TGTGCCAGCAGACGGACAGGGGGCATTTCACCCCTCCACTTT,CASRRTGGISPLHF,.,TRBD1,TRBJ1-6,TRBV6-2/TRBV6-3
TGTGCCAGCAGTCCCGGGACAGGGGGCAGCTATGGCTACACCTTC,CASSPGTGGSYGYTF,.,TRBD1,TRBJ1-2,TRBV12-3/TRBV12-4
TGCAGTGCTAGTACAGGGTTGAGGCAGCCCCAGCATTTT,CSASTGLRQPQHF,.,.,TRBJ1-5,TRBV20-1
TGCAGCGTTGTCTCCCAGAAGCAGTATTTT,CSVVSQKQYF,once,.,TRBJ2-3,TRBV29-1
TGTGCCAGCAGTTCCCTCCCTGGCGAGCAGTTCTTC,CASSSLPGEQFF,.,.,TRBJ2-1,TRBV12-3/TRBV12-4
TGTGCCAGCAGCTTAGTAGGCCACGGCACTGAAGCTTTCTTT,CASSLVGHGTEAFF,.,.,TRBJ1-1,TRBV7-8
TGTGCCACCCCACCCCACAGGGAGAGGACAGATACGCAGTATTTT,CATPPHRERTDTQYF,.,.,TRBJ2-3,TRBV2
TGTGCCTGGAGTGCACGGAGAACCTTCTATGGCTACACCTTC,CAWSARRTFYGYTF,.,.,TRBJ1-2,TRBV30
TGTGCCAGCAGCTCGAAACCGACAGGGCCTATGAACACTGAAGCTTTCTTT,CASSSKPTGPMNTEAFF,.,TRBD1,TRBJ1-1,TRBV7-9
TGCAGTGCTAGAGAGGGACTAGCGGATTACAATGAGCAGTTCTTC,CSAREGLADYNEQFF,.,TRBD2,TRBJ2-1,TRBV20-1
TGCAGCGTTGTGGGTCTTATCAAACTGACAAGGGAGCAGTTCTTC,CSVVGLIKLTREQFF,.,.,TRBJ2-1,TRBV29-1
TGTGCCAGCCAGGCTCGGACGGCAGACAAGATGGGGTACGGCTACACCTTC,CASQARTADKMGYGYTF,.,.,TRBJ1-2,TRBV2
TGTGCCAGCAGCTTCAGAGTGTCCGGGACAGGCACAGATACGCAGTATTTT,CASSFRVSGTGTDTQYF,.,TRBD1,TRBJ2-3,TRBV5-6
TGCGCCAGCAGCTTGGCCGCGACAGGGGATAAGTACGAGCAGTACTTC,CASSLAATGDKYEQYF,.,TRBD1,TRBJ2-7,TRBV5-1
TGCGCCAGCAGCTGGGACAGGGGAGGAGACAATGAGCAGTTCTTC,CASSWDRGGDNEQFF,.,TRBD1,TRBJ2-1,TRBV5-1
TGTGCCAGCAGCGTGGGGGATTCTGGCTCCTACGAGCAGTACTTC,CASSVGDSGSYEQYF,.,.,TRBJ2-7,TRBV9